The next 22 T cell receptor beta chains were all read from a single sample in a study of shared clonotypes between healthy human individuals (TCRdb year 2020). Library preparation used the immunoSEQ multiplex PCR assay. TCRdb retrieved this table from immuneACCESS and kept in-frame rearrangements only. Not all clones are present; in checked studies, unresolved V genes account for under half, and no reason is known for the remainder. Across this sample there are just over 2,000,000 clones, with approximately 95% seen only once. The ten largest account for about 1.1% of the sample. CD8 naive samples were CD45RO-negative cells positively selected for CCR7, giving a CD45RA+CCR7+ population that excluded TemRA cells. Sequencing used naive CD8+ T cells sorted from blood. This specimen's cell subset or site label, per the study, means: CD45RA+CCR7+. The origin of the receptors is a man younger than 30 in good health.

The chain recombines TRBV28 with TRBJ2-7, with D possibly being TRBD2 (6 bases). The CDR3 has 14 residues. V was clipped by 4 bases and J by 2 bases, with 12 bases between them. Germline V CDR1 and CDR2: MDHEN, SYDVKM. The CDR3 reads CASSSGRGTYEQYF. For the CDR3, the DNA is TGTGCCAGCAGTTCGGGGCGGGGAACCTACGAGCAGTACTTC.

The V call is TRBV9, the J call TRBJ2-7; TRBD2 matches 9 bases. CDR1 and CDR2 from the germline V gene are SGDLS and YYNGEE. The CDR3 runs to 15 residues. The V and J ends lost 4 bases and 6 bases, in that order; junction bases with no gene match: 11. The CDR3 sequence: CASSSLAGDFSEQYF. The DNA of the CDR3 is TGTGCCAGCAGCTCTTTAGCGGGAGATTTCTCCGAGCAGTACTTC.

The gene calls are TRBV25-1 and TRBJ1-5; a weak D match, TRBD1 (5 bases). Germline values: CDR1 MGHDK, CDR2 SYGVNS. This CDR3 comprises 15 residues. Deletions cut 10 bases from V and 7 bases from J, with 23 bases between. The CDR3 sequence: CAISRQPHLLQPQHF. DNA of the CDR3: TGTGCCATCTCCAGACAGCCCCATCTTCTCCAGCCCCAGCATTTT.

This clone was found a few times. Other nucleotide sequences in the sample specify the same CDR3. Written as DNA, the CDR3 is TGTGCCAGCAGTCCGGACAGGGAAGAGACCCAGTACTTC. Translating it yields CASSPDREETQYF. V is TRBV6-5 and J is TRBJ2-5; 8 nucleotides align to TRBD1. In germline, CDR1 is MNHEY, CDR2 SVGAGI. V lost 5 bases to trimming and J lost 3 bases; unmatched junction nucleotides: 2. This CDR3 has 13 residues.

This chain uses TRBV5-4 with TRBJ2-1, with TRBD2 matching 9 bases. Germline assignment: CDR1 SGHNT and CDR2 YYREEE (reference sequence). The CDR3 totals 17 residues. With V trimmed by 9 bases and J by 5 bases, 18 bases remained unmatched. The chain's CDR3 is CATSRVAGAGRDNEQFF. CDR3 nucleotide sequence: TGTGCCACCTCACGGGTAGCGGGGGCCGGAAGAGACAATGAGCAGTTCTTC.

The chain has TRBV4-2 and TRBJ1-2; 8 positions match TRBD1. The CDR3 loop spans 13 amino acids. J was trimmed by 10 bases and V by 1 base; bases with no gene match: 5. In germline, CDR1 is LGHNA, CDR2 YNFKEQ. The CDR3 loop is CASSQATGEDYTF. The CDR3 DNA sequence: TGTGCCAGCAGCCAAGCGACAGGGGAGGACTACACCTTC.

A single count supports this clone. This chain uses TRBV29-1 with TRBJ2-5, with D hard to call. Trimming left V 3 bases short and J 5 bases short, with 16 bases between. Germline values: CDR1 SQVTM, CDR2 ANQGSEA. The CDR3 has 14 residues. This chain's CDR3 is CSVERPLGQETQYF. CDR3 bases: TGCAGCGTTGAGAGACCTCTTGGGCAGGAGACCCAGTACTTC. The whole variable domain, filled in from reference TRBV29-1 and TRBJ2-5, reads SAVISQKPSRDICQRGTSLTIQCQVDSQVTMMFWYRQQPGQSLTLIATANQGSEATYESGFVIDKFPISRPNLTFSTLTVSNMSPEDSSIYLCSVERPLGQETQYFGPGTRLLVL.

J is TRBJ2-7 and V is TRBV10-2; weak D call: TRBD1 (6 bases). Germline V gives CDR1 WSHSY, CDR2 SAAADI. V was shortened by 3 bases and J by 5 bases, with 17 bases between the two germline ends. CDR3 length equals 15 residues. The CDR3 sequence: CASSDPGHSLHEQYF. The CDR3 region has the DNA TGCGCCAGCAGTGACCCGGGACATTCGCTCCACGAGCAGTACTTC.

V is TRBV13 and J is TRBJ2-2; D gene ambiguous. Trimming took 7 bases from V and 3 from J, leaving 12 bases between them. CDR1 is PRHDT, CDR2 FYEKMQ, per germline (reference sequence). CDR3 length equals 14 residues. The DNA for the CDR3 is TGTGCCAGCATTACCCACGGGTACACCGGGGAGCTGTTTTTT. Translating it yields CASITHGYTGELFF.

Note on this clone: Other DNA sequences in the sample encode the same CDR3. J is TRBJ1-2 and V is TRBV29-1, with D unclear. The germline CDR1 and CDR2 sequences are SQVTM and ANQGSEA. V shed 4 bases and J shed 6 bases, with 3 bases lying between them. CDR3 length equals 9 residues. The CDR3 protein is CSVADGYTF. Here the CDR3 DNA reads TGCAGCGTTGCAGATGGCTACACCTTC.

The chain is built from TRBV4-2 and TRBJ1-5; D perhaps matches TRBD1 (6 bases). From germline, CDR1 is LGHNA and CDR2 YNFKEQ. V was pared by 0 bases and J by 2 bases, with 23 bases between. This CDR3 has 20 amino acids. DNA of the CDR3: TGTGCCAGCAGCCAAGATCCCCTAGCCGGCGGAGGGGGGGGCAATCAGCCCCAGCATTTT. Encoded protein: CASSQDPLAGGGGGNQPQHF.

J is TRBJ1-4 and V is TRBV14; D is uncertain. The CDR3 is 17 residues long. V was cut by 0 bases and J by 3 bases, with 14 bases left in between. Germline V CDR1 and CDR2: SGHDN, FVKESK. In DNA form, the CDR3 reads TGTGCCAGCAGCCAAGACCGCAGCTCAAGCTCTAATGAAAAACTGTTTTTT. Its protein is CASSQDRSSSSNEKLFF.

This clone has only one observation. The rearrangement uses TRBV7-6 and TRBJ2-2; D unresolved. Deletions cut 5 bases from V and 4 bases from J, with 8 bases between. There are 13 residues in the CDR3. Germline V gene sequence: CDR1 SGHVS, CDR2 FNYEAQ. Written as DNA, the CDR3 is TGTGCCAGCAGCACCGGTGTCACCGGGGAGCTGTTTTTT. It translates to CASSTGVTGELFF. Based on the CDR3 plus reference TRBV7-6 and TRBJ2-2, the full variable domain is GAGVSQSPRYKVTKRGQDVALRCDPISGHVSLYWYRQALGQGPEFLTYFNYEAQQDKSGLPNDRFSAERPEGSISTLTIQRTEQRDSAMYRCASSTGVTGELFFGEGSRLTVL.

The CDR3 bases are TGTGCCAGCAGTTACGGGGCTAGCGGGGGGCCCGCCTACAATGAGCAGTTCTTC. Translating it yields CASSYGASGGPAYNEQFF. The V gene is TRBV6-8, the J gene TRBJ2-1, with 11 positions matching TRBD2. V dropped 2 bases and J dropped 2; count of bases not matched to a gene: 8. The CDR3 is made up of 18 amino acids. CDR1 MNHGY and CDR2 SAAAGT come from the germline V gene.

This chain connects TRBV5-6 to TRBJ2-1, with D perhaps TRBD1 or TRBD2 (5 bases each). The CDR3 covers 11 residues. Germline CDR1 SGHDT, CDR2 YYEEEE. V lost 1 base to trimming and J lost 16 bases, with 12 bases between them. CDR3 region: CASSLQGRGFF. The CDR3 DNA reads TGTGCCAGCAGCTTGCAGGGCCGGGGATTCTTC.

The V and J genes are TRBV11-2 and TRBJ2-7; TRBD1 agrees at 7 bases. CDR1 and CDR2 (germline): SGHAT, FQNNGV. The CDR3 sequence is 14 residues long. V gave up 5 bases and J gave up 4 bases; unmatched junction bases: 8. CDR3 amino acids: CASSTSGTEYEQYF. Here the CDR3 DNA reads TGTGCCAGCAGCACCTCCGGGACAGAGTACGAGCAGTACTTC.

The DNA for the CDR3 is TGTGCCAGCAGCGATCTAGCGGGAGAAGAGACCCAGTACTTC. Translated: CASSDLAGEETQYF. The V call is TRBV11-2, the J call TRBJ2-5; 10 nucleotides agree with TRBD2. V dropped 5 bases and J dropped 3; count of bases not matched to a gene: 3. CDR3 length: 14 amino acids. Germline CDR1 is SGHAT and CDR2 is FQNNGV.

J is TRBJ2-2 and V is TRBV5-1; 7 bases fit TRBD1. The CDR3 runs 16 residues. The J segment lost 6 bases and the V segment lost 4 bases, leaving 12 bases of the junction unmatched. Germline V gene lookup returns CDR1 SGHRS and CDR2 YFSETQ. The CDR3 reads CASSLGATGLAGELFF. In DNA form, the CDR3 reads TGCGCCAGCAGCCTGGGGGCGACAGGGTTAGCCGGGGAGCTGTTTTTT.

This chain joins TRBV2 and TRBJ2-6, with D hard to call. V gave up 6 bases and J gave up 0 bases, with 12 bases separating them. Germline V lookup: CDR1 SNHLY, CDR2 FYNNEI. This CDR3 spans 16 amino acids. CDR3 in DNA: TGTGCCAGCAGCCTAGACGCCATCTCTGGGGCCAACGTCCTGACTTTC. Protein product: CASSLDAISGANVLTF.

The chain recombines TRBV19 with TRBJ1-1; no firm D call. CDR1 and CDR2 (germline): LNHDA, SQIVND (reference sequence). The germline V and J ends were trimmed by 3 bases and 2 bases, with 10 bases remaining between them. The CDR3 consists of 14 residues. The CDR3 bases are TGTGCCAGTAGTATTCTGAATTCTAACACTGAAGCTTTCTTT. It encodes CASSILNSNTEAFF.

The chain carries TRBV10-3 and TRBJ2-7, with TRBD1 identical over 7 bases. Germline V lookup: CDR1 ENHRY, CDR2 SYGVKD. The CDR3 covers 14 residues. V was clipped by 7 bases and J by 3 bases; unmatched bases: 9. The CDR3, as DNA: TGTGCCATCAAGAGGACAGGCGAGGGCTACGAGCAGTACTTC. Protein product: CAIKRTGEGYEQYF.

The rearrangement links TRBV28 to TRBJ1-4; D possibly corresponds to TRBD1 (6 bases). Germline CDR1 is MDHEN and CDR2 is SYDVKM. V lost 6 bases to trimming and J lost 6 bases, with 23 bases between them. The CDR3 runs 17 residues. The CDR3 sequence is CASSYSIGGPGDEKLFF. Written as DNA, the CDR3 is TGTGCCAGCAGCTATTCCATCGGGGGGCCCGGAGATGAAAAACTGTTTTTT.